This is a list of T cell receptor beta chains from one sample in a study of CD8 T cells in ankylosing spondylitis. TCRdb processed the 5' RACE reads anew with MiXCR; each CDR3 protein has one entry. Among 250,000 to 350,000 distinct CDR3 sequences listed, about 19% were seen once. What was sequenced was blood, either unsorted or a sorted T cell fraction (not recorded which). The receptors originated from a male donor with ankylosing spondylitis or in good health (not recorded which). CDR3s include the opening cysteine and the closing phenylalanine or tryptophan. The order of the fields is D gene, V gene, J gene, clone size, CDR3 DNA, CDR3 protein. D genes are given only for firm matches. Rows give clone size only sometimes, using once, few, many, or a class for an expanded clone.

-	TRBV29-1	TRBJ2-6	many	TGCAGCGTTTTTCAGTCTGGGGCCAACGTCCTGACTTTC	CSVFQSGANVLTF
TRBD1	TRBV4-2	TRBJ2-1	few	TGTGCCAGCAGCCAAGATACAGGGGGATACAATGAGCAGTTCTTC	CASSQDTGGYNEQFF
TRBD2	TRBV6-5	TRBJ2-3	-	TGTGCCAGCAAGTTTAGCGGGGCTAGCACAGATACGCAGTATTTT	CASKFSGASTDTQYF
-	TRBV6-1	TRBJ1-1	few	TGTGCCAGCAGTGTTAACAGGGTTACTGAAGCTTTCTTT	CASSVNRVTEAFF
-	TRBV15	TRBJ2-5	-	TGTGCCACCAGCAGAGCCAGGGGGCGGGGGGTACAGACCCAGTACTTC	CATSRARGRGVQTQYF
TRBD2	TRBV27	TRBJ2-1	-	TGTGCCAGCAGCCCGGGACTAGCGGGGGGAGAGCAGTTCTTC	CASSPGLAGGEQFF
TRBD1	TRBV29-1	TRBJ1-1	many	TGCAGGACAGGGAGGGCTTTCTTT	CRTGRAFF
TRBD1	TRBV24-1	TRBJ2-3	few	TGTGCCACCAGTGATTTTTCGGGACAGGGGATCACAGATACGCAGTATTTT	CATSDFSGQGITDTQYF
-	TRBV20-1	TRBJ1-5	few	TGCAGTGCTAGGGGTGGAGGCAATCAGCCCCAGCATTTT	CSARGGGNQPQHF
-	TRBV6-5	TRBJ1-6	-	TGTGCCAGCAGTTACTCCCTCGGGCAAGGTTCACCCCTCCACTTT	CASSYSLGQGSPLHF
-	TRBV5-1	TRBJ1-1	-	TGCGCCAGCAGCTACGAAGACTTCAGGGGCACTGAAGCTTTCTTT	CASSYEDFRGTEAFF
TRBD2	TRBV10-2	TRBJ2-2	few	TGCGCCAGCGGTGGCCTAGCGGGAGGCGGGGAGCTGTTTTTT	CASGGLAGGGELFF
TRBD2	TRBV12-3/TRBV12-4	TRBJ2-1	-	TGTGCCAGCAGTTTTGAGACTAGCGGTATCAATGAGCAGTTCTTC	CASSFETSGINEQFF
-	TRBV12-3/TRBV12-4	TRBJ1-1	-	TGTGCCAGCAGTCCTCCGGGACACCAGAACACTGAAGCTTTCTTT	CASSPPGHQNTEAFF
TRBD1	TRBV4-1	TRBJ1-2	many	TGCGCCAGCAGCCAAGAAATGACAGGGGACTATGGCTACACCTTC	CASSQEMTGDYGYTF
TRBD2	TRBV7-3	TRBJ2-1	few	TGTGCCAGCAGCCAGGACAAGTTAGGACTAGCGGGGTACAATGAGCAGTTCTTC	CASSQDKLGLAGYNEQFF
-	TRBV7-9	TRBJ2-3	many	TGTGCCAGCAGCTTCATGGCAGGCCTCACAGATACGCAGTATTTT	CASSFMAGLTDTQYF
-	TRBV12-3/TRBV12-4	TRBJ2-3	-	TGTGCCAGCAGTTTCAGACCCGGAGATACGCAGTATTTT	CASSFRPGDTQYF
-	TRBV7-8	TRBJ2-3	few	TGTGCCAGCAGCTTAGAAAGAGCGAGGGGCAGCACAGATACGCAGTATTTT	CASSLERARGSTDTQYF
TRBD1	TRBV12-3/TRBV12-4	TRBJ1-2	few	TGTGCCAGCAGTCGAGGGACAGCTAATGGCTACACCTTC	CASSRGTANGYTF
-	TRBV14	TRBJ1-1	-	TGTGCCAGCAGCCAAGGCCCCGGGGCCCTGAACACTGAAGCTTTCTTT	CASSQGPGALNTEAFF
TRBD1	TRBV7-9	TRBJ1-1	-	TGTGCCAGCAGCTTAGCGGGGACAGCTCGCCCTTTCTTT	CASSLAGTARPFF
TRBD1	TRBV5-1	TRBJ2-3	-	TGCGCCAGCAGCTTGGTAGGACAGGGGACAGATACGCAGTATTTT	CASSLVGQGTDTQYF
-	TRBV28	TRBJ2-4	-	TGTGCCAGCAGTTTCGCCGGACTCTTGGCGGGCATTCAGTACTTC	CASSFAGLLAGIQYF
TRBD1	TRBV20-1	TRBJ1-5	many	TGCAGTGCCAAAGGGACAGATAGCAATCAGCCCCAGCATTTT	CSAKGTDSNQPQHF
TRBD1	TRBV27	TRBJ1-5	few	TGTGCCAGCGCCACGACAGGGGCTCAGCCCCAGCATTTT	CASATTGAQPQHF
TRBD1	TRBV20-1	TRBJ1-5	few	TGCAGTGCCGTGGCCAGGGGGGATAGCAATCAGCCCCAGCATTTT	CSAVARGDSNQPQHF
-	TRBV15	TRBJ2-1	-	TGTGCCACCAGCAGAGCTAGCTACAATGAGCAGTTCTTC	CATSRASYNEQFF
TRBD1	TRBV20-1	TRBJ1-5	many	TGCAGTGCTCCGGACAGGGGCTCAATGCAGCCCCAGCATTTT	CSAPDRGSMQPQHF